Following are 8 T cell receptor beta chains from one sample sequenced in a study of blood T cell repertoires in COVID-19. Sequencing used immunoSEQ multiplex PCR; TCRdb keeps in-frame clones, though not all of them. Of fewer than 250,000 clones in the sample, less than 80% are singletons; the top ten hold approximately 13%. Source material: peripheral blood. All receptors come from a woman aged 45-60 years with acute or convalescent COVID-19.

This clone has only a few counts. V usage is TRBV18 and J usage is TRBJ2-7, with D possibly being TRBD1 (5 bases). The V gene lost 4 bases and the J gene lost 0 bases, with 13 bases spanning the gap. The length of the CDR3 is 15 residues. Germline-derived CDR1 and CDR2 are KGHSH and LQKENI. For the CDR3, the DNA is TGTGCCAGCTCACGCTTCTCCCAGGGCTCCTACGAGCAGTACTTC. This sequence encodes CASSRFSQGSYEQYF.

This clone has a single count. The V gene is TRBV25-1, the J gene TRBJ2-5; D is unclear. CDR1 and CDR2 from the germline V gene are MGHDK and SYGVNS. V lost 1 base, J lost 3 bases, and 9 bases lay in between. The CDR3 has 14 residues. The DNA of the CDR3 is TGTGCCAGCAGTGAATTCTGGCAAAAAGAGACCCAGTACTTC. Protein product: CASSEFWQKETQYF.

J is TRBJ1-1 and V is TRBV13; D might be TRBD1 (5 bases). The CDR3 has 13 residues. The germline CDR1 and CDR2 sequences are PRHDT and FYEKMQ (reference sequence). V was clipped by 0 bases and J by 11 bases, with 13 bases between them. The CDR3 spells CASSLGPGREAFF. CDR3 bases: TGTGCCAGCAGCTTAGGCCCAGGGAGGGAGGCTTTCTTT.

This chain links TRBV6-1 with TRBJ1-2; TRBD1 matches 12 bases. CDR3 size: 15 residues. From germline, CDR1 is MNHNS and CDR2 SASEGT. Unmatched junction bases numbered 6, after V lost 2 bases and J lost 8 bases. The CDR3 region has the DNA TGTGCCAGCAGTGAATCGGGACAGGGGGCGCGGGGCTACACCTTC. Translation: CASSESGQGARGYTF.

V and J are TRBV20-1 and TRBJ1-6; D is unclear. CDR1 is DFQATT, CDR2 SNEGSKA, per germline (reference sequence). This CDR3 spans 11 amino acids. Trimming removed 8 bases at V and 6 bases at J, with 8 bases between. DNA for the CDR3: TGCAGTCCCCAGGCTAATTCACCCCTCCACTTT. Encoded protein: CSPQANSPLHF.

The chain is built from TRBV18 and TRBJ2-3; D perhaps matches TRBD2 (6 bases). The CDR3 runs to 14 residues. The germline CDR1 and CDR2 sequences are KGHSH and LQKENI. Trimming took 4 bases from V and 4 from J, leaving 12 bases between them. CDR3 protein: CASSLHPGADTQYF. The CDR3 region has the DNA TGTGCCAGCTCACTCCACCCGGGGGCAGATACGCAGTATTTT.

This chain uses TRBV11-2 with TRBJ2-3; 12 bases align to TRBD2. With 1 base clipped from V and 5 bases from J, the junction kept 1 base outside the gene matches. Germline V gene lookup returns CDR1 SGHAT and CDR2 FQNNGV. The CDR3 consists of 15 residues. CDR3 nucleotides: TGTGCCAGCAGCTTAGCACTAGCGGGAGGAGATACGCAGTATTTT. This codes for CASSLALAGGDTQYF.

This clone was observed once. The rearrangement uses TRBV5-4 and TRBJ1-1; D gene ambiguous. Per germline, CDR1 SGHNT and CDR2 YYREEE (reference sequence). V lost 3 bases, J lost 3 bases, and 3 bases lay in between. This CDR3 comprises 11 residues. CDR3 sequence: CASSSYTEAFF. CDR3 DNA: TGTGCCAGCAGCTCCTACACTGAAGCTTTCTTT.